The present T cell receptor beta chain was sequenced within a study of neurological immune-mediated disorders. Termini included, the CDR3 measures 17 amino acids. CDR1 and CDR2 (germline): SGHTA, FQGNSA. This clonotype came up many times. Its specificity is unknown. Because the CDR3's place on the DNA is in doubt, the DNA is left out and the CDR3 is given as listed by TCRdb. Whole-study results and caveats: HTLV-1-associated myelopathy led in TCR clonal expansion, while multiple sclerosis ranked lowest, below healthy controls. CDR3 amino acid sequences found in expanded clones were never shared across subjects, suggesting private repertoires in all groups.

The authors obtained over 200 million TCR-beta sequences from 15-18 subjects per sequencing run. MiXCR, run by TCRdb on the 5' RACE reads, gives a single entry per CDR3 protein. The profile shows roughly 20,000 distinct CDR3 sequences, 15% to 20% of them singletons. The TCR sequence derives from a woman younger than 30 with multiple sclerosis. The V call is TRBV7-2, the J call TRBJ2-5. Input material: CD8+ T cells from blood. The CDR3 loop is CASSFTVRWGFLETQYF.